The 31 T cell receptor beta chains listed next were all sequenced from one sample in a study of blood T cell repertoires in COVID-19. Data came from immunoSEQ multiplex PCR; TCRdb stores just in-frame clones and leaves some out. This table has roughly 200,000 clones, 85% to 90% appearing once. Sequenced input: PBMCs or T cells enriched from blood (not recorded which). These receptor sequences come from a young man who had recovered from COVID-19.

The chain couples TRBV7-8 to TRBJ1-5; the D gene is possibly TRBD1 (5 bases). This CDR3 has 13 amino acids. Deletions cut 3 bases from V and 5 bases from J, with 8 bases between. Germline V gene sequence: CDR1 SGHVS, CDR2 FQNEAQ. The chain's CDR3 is CASSLGGDQPQHF. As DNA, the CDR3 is TGTGCCAGCAGCTTGGGAGGGGATCAGCCCCAGCATTTT.

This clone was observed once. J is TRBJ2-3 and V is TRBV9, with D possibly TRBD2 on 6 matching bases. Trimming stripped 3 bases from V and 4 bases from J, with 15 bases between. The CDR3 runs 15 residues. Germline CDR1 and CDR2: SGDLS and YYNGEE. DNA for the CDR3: TGTGCCAGCAGCGAGTGGGACCCGGGGGCAGATACGCAGTATTTT. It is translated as CASSEWDPGADTQYF.

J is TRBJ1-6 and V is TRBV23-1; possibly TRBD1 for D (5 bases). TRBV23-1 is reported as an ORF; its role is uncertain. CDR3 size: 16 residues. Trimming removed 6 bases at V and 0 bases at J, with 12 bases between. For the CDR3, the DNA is TGCGCCAGCAGCAGGGCCCGCTGCTCCTATAATTCACCCCTCCACTTT. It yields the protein CASSRARCSYNSPLHF.

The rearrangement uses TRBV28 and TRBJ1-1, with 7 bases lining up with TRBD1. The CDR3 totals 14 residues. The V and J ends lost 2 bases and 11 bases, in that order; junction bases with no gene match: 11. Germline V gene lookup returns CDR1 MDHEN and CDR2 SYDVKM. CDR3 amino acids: CASSLTGTAMPAFF. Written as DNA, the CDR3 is TGTGCCAGCAGTTTAACCGGGACAGCCATGCCGGCTTTCTTT.

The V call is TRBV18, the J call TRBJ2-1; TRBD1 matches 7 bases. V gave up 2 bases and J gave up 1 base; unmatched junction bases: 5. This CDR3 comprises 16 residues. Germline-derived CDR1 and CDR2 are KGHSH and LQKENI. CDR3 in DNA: TGTGCCAGCTCACCAGAAGCAGGGGGATCCTACAATGAGCAGTTCTTC. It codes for CASSPEAGGSYNEQFF.

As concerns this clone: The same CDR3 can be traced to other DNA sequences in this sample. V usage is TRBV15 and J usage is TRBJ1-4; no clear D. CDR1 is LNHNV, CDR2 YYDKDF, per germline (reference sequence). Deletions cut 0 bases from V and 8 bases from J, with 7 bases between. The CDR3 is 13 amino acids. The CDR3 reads CATSRDRGEKLFF. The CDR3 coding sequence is TGTGCCACCAGCAGAGATCGAGGGGAAAAACTGTTTTTT.

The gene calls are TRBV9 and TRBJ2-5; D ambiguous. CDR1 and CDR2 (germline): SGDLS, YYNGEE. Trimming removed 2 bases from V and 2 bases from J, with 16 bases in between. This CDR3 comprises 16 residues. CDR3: CASSVSDSRGQETQYF. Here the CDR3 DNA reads TGTGCCAGCAGCGTGTCAGATTCTAGAGGTCAAGAGACCCAGTACTTC.

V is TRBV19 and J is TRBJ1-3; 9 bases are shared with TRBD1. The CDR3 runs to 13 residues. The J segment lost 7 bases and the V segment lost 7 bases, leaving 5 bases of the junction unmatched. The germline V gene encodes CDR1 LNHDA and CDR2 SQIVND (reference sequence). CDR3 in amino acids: CASTGTGGNTIYF. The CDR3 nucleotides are TGTGCCAGTACGGGAACAGGGGGCAACACCATATATTTT.

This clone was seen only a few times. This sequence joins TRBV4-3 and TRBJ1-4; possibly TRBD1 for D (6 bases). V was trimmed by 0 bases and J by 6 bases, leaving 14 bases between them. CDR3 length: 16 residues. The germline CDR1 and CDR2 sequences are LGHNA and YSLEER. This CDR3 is CASSQEWQGWDEKLFF. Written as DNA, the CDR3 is TGCGCCAGCAGCCAAGAGTGGCAGGGGTGGGATGAAAAACTGTTTTTT.

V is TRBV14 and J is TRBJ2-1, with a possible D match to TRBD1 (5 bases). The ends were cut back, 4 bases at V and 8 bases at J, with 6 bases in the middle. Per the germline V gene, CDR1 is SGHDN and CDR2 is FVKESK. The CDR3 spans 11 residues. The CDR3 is CASSRGHEQFF. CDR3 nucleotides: TGTGCCAGCAGCCGGGGCCATGAGCAGTTCTTC.

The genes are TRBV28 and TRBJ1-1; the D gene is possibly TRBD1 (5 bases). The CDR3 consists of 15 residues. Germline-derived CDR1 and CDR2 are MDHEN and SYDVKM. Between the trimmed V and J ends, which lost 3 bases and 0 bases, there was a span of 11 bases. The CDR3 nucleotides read TGTGCCAGCAGTTTTCTCCAGGGTTTGAACACTGAAGCTTTCTTT. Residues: CASSFLQGLNTEAFF.

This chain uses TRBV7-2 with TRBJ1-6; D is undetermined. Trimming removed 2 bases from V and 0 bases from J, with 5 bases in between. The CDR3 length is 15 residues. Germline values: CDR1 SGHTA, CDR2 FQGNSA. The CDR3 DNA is TGTGCCAGCAGCTTATCAGACTCCTATAATTCACCCCTCCACTTT. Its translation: CASSLSDSYNSPLHF.

CDR3 sequence reads: CASSLVLAGGSPGELFF. The DNA of the CDR3 is TGTGCCAGCAGCTTAGTCTTAGCGGGAGGCTCGCCCGGGGAGCTGTTTTTT. The rearrangement links TRBV7-8 to TRBJ2-2, with 10 nucleotides matching TRBD2. The length of the CDR3 is 17 residues. Per the germline V gene, CDR1 is SGHVS and CDR2 is FQNEAQ. The trim removed 1 base at V and 6 bases at J, leaving 8 bases unmatched.

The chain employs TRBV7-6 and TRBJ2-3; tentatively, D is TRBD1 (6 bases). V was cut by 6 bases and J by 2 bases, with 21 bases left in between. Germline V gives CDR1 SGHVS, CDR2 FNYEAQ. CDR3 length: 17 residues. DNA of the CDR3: TGTGCCAGCAGTTCACAGGGATGGGGCTTATCCACAGATACGCAGTATTTT. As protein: CASSSQGWGLSTDTQYF.

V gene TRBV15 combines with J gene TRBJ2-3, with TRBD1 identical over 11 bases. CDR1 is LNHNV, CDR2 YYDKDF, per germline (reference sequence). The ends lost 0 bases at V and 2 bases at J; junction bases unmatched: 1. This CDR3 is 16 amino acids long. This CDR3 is CATSRDGQGATDTQYF. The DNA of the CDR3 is TGTGCCACCAGCAGAGATGGACAGGGGGCCACAGATACGCAGTATTTT.

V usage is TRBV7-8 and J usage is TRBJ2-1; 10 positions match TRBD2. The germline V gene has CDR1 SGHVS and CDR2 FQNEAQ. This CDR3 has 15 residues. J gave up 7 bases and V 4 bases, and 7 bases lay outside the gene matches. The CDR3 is CASSSLAGDENEQFF. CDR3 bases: TGTGCCAGCAGCTCCCTAGCGGGAGATGAAAATGAGCAGTTCTTC. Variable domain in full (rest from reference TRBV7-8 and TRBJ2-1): GAGVSQSPRYKVAKRGQDVALRCDPISGHVSLFWYQQALGQGPEFLTYFQNEAQLDKSGLPSDRFFAERPEGSVSTLKIQRTQQEDSAVYLCASSSLAGDENEQFFGPGTRLTVL.

The DNA of the CDR3 is TGTGCCAGCAGCTTAGGGACAGGGGAGGTAGAGACCCAGTACTTC. Its protein is CASSLGTGEVETQYF. The chain couples TRBV7-9 to TRBJ2-5; 9 nucleotides line up with TRBD1. CDR1 is SEHNR and CDR2 is FQNEAQ in the germline V gene (reference sequence). V lost 1 base to trimming and J lost 4 bases; unmatched junction nucleotides: 4. The CDR3 loop spans 15 amino acids.

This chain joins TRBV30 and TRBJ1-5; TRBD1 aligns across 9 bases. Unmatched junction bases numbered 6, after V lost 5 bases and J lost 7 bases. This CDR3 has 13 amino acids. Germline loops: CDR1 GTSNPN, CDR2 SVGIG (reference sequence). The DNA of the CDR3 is TGTGCCTGGGAAGACAGGGGGAGACAGCCCCAGCATTTT. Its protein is CAWEDRGRQPQHF.

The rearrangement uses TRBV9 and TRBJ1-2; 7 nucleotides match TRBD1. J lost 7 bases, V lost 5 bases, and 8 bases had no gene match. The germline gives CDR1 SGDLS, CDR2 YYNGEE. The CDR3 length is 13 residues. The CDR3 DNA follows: TGTGCCAGCAGAGAAACAGGGGCGAGTGGCTACACCTTC. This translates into CASRETGASGYTF.

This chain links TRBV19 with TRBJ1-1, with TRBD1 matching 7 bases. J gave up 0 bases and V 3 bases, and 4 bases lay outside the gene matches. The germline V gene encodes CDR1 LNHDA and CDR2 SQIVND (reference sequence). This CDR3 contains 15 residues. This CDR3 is CASSMQGDMNTEAFF. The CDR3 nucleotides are TGTGCCAGTAGTATGCAGGGGGACATGAACACTGAAGCTTTCTTT.

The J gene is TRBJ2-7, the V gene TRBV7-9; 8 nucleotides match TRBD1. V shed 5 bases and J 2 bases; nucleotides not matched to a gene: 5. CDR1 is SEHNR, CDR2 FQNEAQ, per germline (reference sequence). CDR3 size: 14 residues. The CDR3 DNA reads TGTGCCAGCAGCCGCTGGGACAGGCCCTACGAGCAGTACTTC. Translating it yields CASSRWDRPYEQYF.

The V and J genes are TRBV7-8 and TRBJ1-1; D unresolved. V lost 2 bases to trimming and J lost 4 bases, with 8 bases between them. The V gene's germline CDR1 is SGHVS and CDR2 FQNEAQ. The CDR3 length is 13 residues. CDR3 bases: TGTGCCAGCAGCTTAAGATCCGGCACTGAAGCTTTCTTT. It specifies CASSLRSGTEAFF.

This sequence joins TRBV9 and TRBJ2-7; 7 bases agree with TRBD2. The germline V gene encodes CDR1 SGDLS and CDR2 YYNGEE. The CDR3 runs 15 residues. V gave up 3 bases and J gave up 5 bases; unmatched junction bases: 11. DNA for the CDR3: TGTGCCAGCAGCGGGGCCCGGGGAGGGCCACACGAGCAGTACTTC. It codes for CASSGARGGPHEQYF.

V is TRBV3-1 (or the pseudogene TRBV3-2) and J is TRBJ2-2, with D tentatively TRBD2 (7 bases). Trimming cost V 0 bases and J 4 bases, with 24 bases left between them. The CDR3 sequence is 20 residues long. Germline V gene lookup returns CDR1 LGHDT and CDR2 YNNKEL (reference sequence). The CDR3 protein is CASSQERGPYLSESTGELFF. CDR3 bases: TGTGCCAGCAGCCAAGAGCGGGGGCCGTATTTATCGGAAAGCACCGGGGAGCTGTTTTTT.

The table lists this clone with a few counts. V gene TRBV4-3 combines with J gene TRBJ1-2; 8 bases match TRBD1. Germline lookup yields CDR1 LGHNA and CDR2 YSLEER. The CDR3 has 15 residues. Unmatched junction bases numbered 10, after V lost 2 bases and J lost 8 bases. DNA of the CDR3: TGCGCCAGCAGCCAATCGGGACAGGTGGCCTTCGGCTACACCTTC. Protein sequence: CASSQSGQVAFGYTF.

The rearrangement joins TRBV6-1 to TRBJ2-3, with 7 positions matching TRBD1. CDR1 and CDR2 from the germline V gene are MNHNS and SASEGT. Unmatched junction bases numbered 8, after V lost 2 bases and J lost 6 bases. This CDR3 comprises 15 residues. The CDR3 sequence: CASSESPTGSDTQYF. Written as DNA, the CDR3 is TGTGCCAGCAGTGAATCTCCGACAGGGTCGGATACGCAGTATTTT.

In nucleotides, the CDR3 is TGTGCCAGCAGTTTCGATATCGGACGGACTAGCGGTTCCTACGAGCAGTACTTC. It yields the protein CASSFDIGRTSGSYEQYF. J is TRBJ2-7 and V is TRBV28; 10 bases fit TRBD2. The V gene end was trimmed by 3 bases and the J gene end by 1 base; junction bases not matched to a gene: 12. This CDR3 is 18 amino acids long. Germline CDR1 MDHEN, CDR2 SYDVKM.

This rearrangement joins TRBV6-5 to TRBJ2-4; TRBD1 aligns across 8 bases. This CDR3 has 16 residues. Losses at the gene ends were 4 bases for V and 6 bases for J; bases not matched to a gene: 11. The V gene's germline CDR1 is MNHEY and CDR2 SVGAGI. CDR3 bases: TGTGCCAGCAGTTCTATTGGGACAGGACGTGGAAACATTCAGTACTTC. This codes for CASSSIGTGRGNIQYF.

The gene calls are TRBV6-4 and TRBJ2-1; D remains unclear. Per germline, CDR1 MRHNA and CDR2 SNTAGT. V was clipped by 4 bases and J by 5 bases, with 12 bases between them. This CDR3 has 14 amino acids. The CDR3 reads CASSVEYFNNEQFF. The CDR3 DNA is TGTGCCAGCAGTGTCGAGTATTTTAACAATGAGCAGTTCTTC.

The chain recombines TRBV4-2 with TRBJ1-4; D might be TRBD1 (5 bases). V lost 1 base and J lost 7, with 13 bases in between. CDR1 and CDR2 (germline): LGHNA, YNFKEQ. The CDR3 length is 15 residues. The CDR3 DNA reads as TGTGCCAGCAGCCAAGTGGGGGGGGAGGGTGAAAAACTGTTTTTT. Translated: CASSQVGGEGEKLFF.

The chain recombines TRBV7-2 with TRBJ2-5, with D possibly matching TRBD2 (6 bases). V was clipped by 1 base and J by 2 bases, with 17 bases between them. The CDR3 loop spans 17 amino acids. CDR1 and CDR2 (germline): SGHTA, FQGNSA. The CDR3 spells CASSLVIGRGGQETQYF. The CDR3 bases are TGTGCCAGCAGCTTAGTTATTGGACGGGGAGGTCAAGAGACCCAGTACTTC. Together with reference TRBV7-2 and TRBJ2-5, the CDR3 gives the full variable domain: GAGVSQSPSNKVTEKGKDVELRCDPISGHTALYWYRQSLGQGLEFLIYFQGNSAPDKSGLPSDRFSAERTGGSVSTLTIQRTQQEDSAVYLCASSLVIGRGGQETQYFGPGTRLLVL.